This T cell receptor beta chain stems from a study of blood T cells in healthy people across ages. A second roughly 6 to 12 cycle PCR used barcoded and J-beta primers. TCRdb fed the 5' RACE reads into MiXCR, producing one record per CDR3 protein. Of roughly 2 million distinct CDR3 sequences listed, roughly 52% are singletons. This clonotype occurred many times. Specimen: blood. The receptor was derived from a woman in her thirties or forties in good health.

The DNA of the CDR3 is TGCAGCGTTGACTCCAGCACAGATACGCAGTATTTT. As protein: CSVDSSTDTQYF. The rearrangement uses TRBV29-1 and TRBJ2-3, with D unresolved. Trimming stripped 3 bases from V and 0 bases from J, with 4 bases between. The CDR3 is 12 residues long. Germline values: CDR1 SQVTM, CDR2 ANQGSEA.